This is a list of T cell receptor beta chains from one sample in a study of cytomegalovirus exposure and HLA in healthy donors. The method was immunoSEQ multiplex PCR; TCRdb's version includes in-frame clones alone and lacks a portion of them. This sample has some 74,000 clones, with 65% to 70% found just once. Sequencing was done on a sample of PBMCs. The origin of the receptors is a man in his forties in good health and CMV-seropositive. CDR3s include the opening cysteine and the closing phenylalanine or tryptophan. D genes are given only for firm matches. Clone size is stated in some rows and not others, as once, few, many or a class when expanded.

v_gene: TRBV28
abundance: -
d_gene: -
j_gene: TRBJ1-5
CDR3nt: TGTGCCAGCATTAGGAGCGGGGAGGGACAGCCCCAGCATTTT
CDR3aa: CASIRSGEGQPQHF

v_gene: TRBV5-1
abundance: few
d_gene: -
j_gene: TRBJ2-5
CDR3nt: TGCGCCAGCAGCGGCGGCCCCGGCGAGACCCAGTACTTC
CDR3aa: CASSGGPGETQYF

v_gene: TRBV27
abundance: -
d_gene: -
j_gene: TRBJ2-2
CDR3nt: TGTGCCAGCGGCTATGGAGCCGGGGAGCTGTTTTTT
CDR3aa: CASGYGAGELFF

v_gene: TRBV6-6
abundance: few
d_gene: -
j_gene: TRBJ2-3
CDR3nt: TGTGCCAGCAGTTACTCCCGACAGGGCACAGATACGCAGTATTTT
CDR3aa: CASSYSRQGTDTQYF

v_gene: TRBV18
abundance: -
d_gene: TRBD1
j_gene: TRBJ1-1
CDR3nt: TGTGCCAGCTCGCGACAGGGTCACACTGAAGCTTTCTTT
CDR3aa: CASSRQGHTEAFF

v_gene: TRBV27
abundance: -
d_gene: -
j_gene: TRBJ1-6
CDR3nt: TGTGCCAGCAGTCCGCGTGGGGGGGGTAATTCACCCCTCCACTTT
CDR3aa: CASSPRGGGNSPLHF

v_gene: TRBV28
abundance: once
d_gene: -
j_gene: TRBJ1-1
CDR3nt: TGTGCCAGCAGTCTCCTGTTGGGCAGGGGCACTGAAGCTTTCTTT
CDR3aa: CASSLLLGRGTEAFF

v_gene: TRBV5-1
abundance: -
d_gene: TRBD1
j_gene: TRBJ1-2
CDR3nt: TGCGCCAGCAGCCGACAGGGGGCGGATGGCTACACCTTC
CDR3aa: CASSRQGADGYTF

v_gene: TRBV6-4
abundance: -
d_gene: -
j_gene: TRBJ2-2
CDR3nt: TGTGCCAGCAGTTCTCCGAACACCGGGGAGCTGTTTTTT
CDR3aa: CASSSPNTGELFF

v_gene: TRBV7-8
abundance: -
d_gene: TRBD1
j_gene: TRBJ1-1
CDR3nt: TGTGCCAGCAGCGGGACAGGGCTCACTGAAGCTTTCTTT
CDR3aa: CASSGTGLTEAFF